This is a list of T cell receptor beta chains from one sample in a study of neoadjuvant anti-PD-1 for oral cavity cancer. Repertoires were generated with immunoSEQ multiplex PCR, while TCRdb's copy carries only in-frame clones and drops some. The sample includes about 42,000 clones, 77% of them seen just once. Sample: PBMCs, taken after nivolumab (anti-PD-1) treatment. These receptors came from a person aged 40 to 85 with oral cavity squamous cell carcinoma. The CDR3 runs from the conserved cysteine through the conserved F or W.

length	V	J	CDR3
19	TRBV11-2	TRBJ2-1	CASSFPRLAGGPERNEQFF
12	TRBV18	TRBJ2-6	CASSPGANVLTF
12	TRBV7-9	TRBJ1-1	CASQGDTTEAFF
15	TRBV7-2	TRBJ1-3	CASSPQIHSGNTIYF
15	TRBV2	TRBJ2-2	CASSGTGGLPGELFF
17	TRBV6-4	TRBJ2-2	CASSRTSGGADTGELFF
16	TRBV19	TRBJ2-3	CASSIKTSGSTDTQYF
15	TRBV11-2	TRBJ2-1	CASSISSGGPNEQFF
13	TRBV28	TRBJ1-4	CASSEGFNEKLFF
15	TRBV18	TRBJ1-1	CASSPGGMRDTEAFF
15	TRBV6-1	TRBJ2-7	CASSSDRNTLYEQYF
14	TRBV5-6	TRBJ2-7	CASSSAGRTYEQYF
13	TRBV10-2	TRBJ2-7	CASSPHPQDEQYF
14	TRBV2	TRBJ2-1	CASRRTDLVGEQFF
15	TRBV19	TRBJ1-2	CASSSDRVYDYGYTF
14	TRBV10-1	TRBJ2-7	CASSSRLNKYEQYF